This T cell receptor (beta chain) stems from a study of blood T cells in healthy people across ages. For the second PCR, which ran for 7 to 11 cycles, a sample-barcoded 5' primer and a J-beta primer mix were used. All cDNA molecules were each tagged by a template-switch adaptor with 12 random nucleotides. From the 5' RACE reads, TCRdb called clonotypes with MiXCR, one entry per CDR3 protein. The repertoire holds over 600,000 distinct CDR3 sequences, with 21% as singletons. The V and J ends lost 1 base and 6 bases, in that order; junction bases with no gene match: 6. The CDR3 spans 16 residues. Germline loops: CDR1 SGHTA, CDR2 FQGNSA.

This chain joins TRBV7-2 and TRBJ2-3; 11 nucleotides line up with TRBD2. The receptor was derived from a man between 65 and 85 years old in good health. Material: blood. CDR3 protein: CASSLVLAGGSDTQYF. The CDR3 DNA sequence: TGTGCCAGCAGCTTAGTGCTAGCGGGGGGTTCGGATACGCAGTATTTT.